The 21 T cell receptor beta chains below come from one sample, sequenced in a study of Ad26.COV2.S vaccination and SARS-CoV-2 variants. The repertoire was sequenced with immunoSEQ multiplex PCR; TCRdb's copy has only in-frame clones and lacks some. Among 300,000 to 400,000 clones listed, 90% to 95% were seen once. Sample: peripheral blood, taken after recovery from COVID-19. These TCRs come from a human donor who had recovered from COVID-19.

This sequence joins TRBV3-1 (or the pseudogene TRBV3-2) and TRBJ1-1, with D uncertain. The germline V gene has CDR1 LGHDT and CDR2 YNNKEL (reference sequence). The CDR3 runs 14 residues. Trimming pared 1 base from V and 5 bases from J, leaving 11 bases between. The CDR3 sequence is CASSQGAPGTEAFF. The CDR3 nucleotides read TGTGCCAGCAGCCAAGGAGCTCCGGGGACTGAAGCTTTCTTT.

DNA of the CDR3: TGTGCCAGCAAGGCCAATAACTACGAGCAGTACTTC. Translation: CASKANNYEQYF. This chain links TRBV2 with TRBJ2-7; D remains unclear. V lost 7 bases and J lost 3, with 10 bases in between. Germline V gene data show CDR1 as SNHLY and CDR2 as FYNNEI. The length of the CDR3 is 12 residues.

The chain uses TRBV9 and TRBJ2-5, with 12 bases aligning to TRBD1. V lost 3 bases to trimming and J lost 5 bases; unmatched junction nucleotides: 5. The CDR3 totals 15 residues. CDR1 is SGDLS, CDR2 YYNGEE, per germline. The CDR3 sequence is CASSASGTGGETQYF. CDR3 DNA: TGTGCCAGCAGCGCCTCCGGGACAGGGGGCGAGACCCAGTACTTC.

The V call is TRBV19, the J call TRBJ1-2, with 8 positions matching TRBD1. This CDR3 has 16 amino acids. The V and J ends lost 7 bases and 7 bases, in that order; junction bases with no gene match: 17. Per germline, CDR1 LNHDA and CDR2 SQIVND (reference sequence). The CDR3 region has the DNA TGTGCCAGTAAGGCCCGGGGTGGGCAGGGGGCCGTTGGCTACACCTTC. Protein sequence: CASKARGGQGAVGYTF.

The V gene is TRBV5-1, the J gene TRBJ2-5, with TRBD1 matching over 7 bases. J gave up 5 bases and V 3 bases, and 13 bases lay outside the gene matches. This CDR3 region has 16 residues. Germline lookup yields CDR1 SGHRS and CDR2 YFSETQ. CDR3 in amino acids: CASSSTGTALGETQYF. In nucleotides, the CDR3 is TGCGCCAGCAGCTCAACAGGGACAGCTCTCGGGGAGACCCAGTACTTC.

This clone was counted a single time. The CDR3 bases are TGTGCCAGCAGCTTAGTACAGGGAATGGGGGAAAAACTGTTTTTT. Protein sequence: CASSLVQGMGEKLFF. V and J are TRBV7-9 and TRBJ1-4, with D possibly matching TRBD1 (6 bases). This CDR3 comprises 15 residues. Germline V gene sequence: CDR1 SEHNR, CDR2 FQNEAQ (reference sequence). Trimming shortened V by 1 base and J by 8 bases, and 14 bases separated the two germline ends.

The chain employs TRBV5-6 and TRBJ1-2; 7 positions agree with TRBD1. This CDR3 is built from 15 residues. Trimming took 6 bases from V and 4 from J; bases not matched to a gene: 12. Germline CDR1 is SGHDT and CDR2 is YYEEEE. CDR3 residues: CASKRKTGVGYGYTF. The CDR3 DNA reads TGTGCCAGCAAAAGAAAAACAGGGGTCGGCTATGGCTACACCTTC.

The chain combines TRBV7-6 with TRBJ2-5; TRBD2 matches 10 bases. V lost 2 bases, J lost 5 bases, and 8 bases stayed unmatched. The CDR3 spans 16 residues. CDR1 SGHVS and CDR2 FNYEAQ come from the germline V gene. CDR3 protein: CASSLTSGEPSETQYF. The CDR3, as DNA: TGTGCCAGCAGCTTAACTAGCGGGGAACCGTCGGAGACCCAGTACTTC.

The chain employs TRBV25-1 and TRBJ1-2; D may be TRBD1 (6 bases). Germline V lookup: CDR1 MGHDK, CDR2 SYGVNS. V gave up 1 base and J gave up 14 bases, with 17 bases separating them. This CDR3 region has 13 residues. CDR3 protein: CASSESVAGAVTF. As DNA, the CDR3 is TGTGCCAGCAGTGAATCGGTGGCAGGGGCCGTGACCTTC.

This clone appeared once. This chain connects TRBV7-6 to TRBJ2-6; TRBD1 might be the D (5 bases). Trimming cost V 5 bases and J 4 bases, with 24 bases left between them. Germline values: CDR1 SGHVS, CDR2 FNYEAQ. The CDR3 length is 19 residues. The CDR3 is CASSPRQRYTLDGANVLTF. CDR3 nucleotides: TGTGCCAGCAGCCCCAGACAGAGATACACTTTGGACGGGGCCAACGTCCTGACTTTC.

The rearrangement links TRBV27 to TRBJ2-6; D unclear. The V and J ends lost 3 bases and 4 bases respectively, with 4 bases between them. This CDR3 has 13 amino acids. CDR1 is MNHEY and CDR2 is SMNVEV in the germline V gene (reference sequence). In DNA form, the CDR3 reads TGTGCCAGCAGTTTTGAGGGGGCCAACGTCCTGACTTTC. This translates into CASSFEGANVLTF.

The rearrangement joins TRBV13 to TRBJ1-5; unclear D gene. Germline CDR1 PRHDT, CDR2 FYEKMQ (reference sequence). Between the trimmed V and J ends, which lost 3 bases and 2 bases, there was a span of 8 bases. This CDR3 contains 14 residues. This chain's CDR3 is CASSLSGGNQPQHF. The CDR3 DNA follows: TGTGCCAGCAGCTTGTCTGGTGGCAATCAGCCCCAGCATTTT.

The chain couples TRBV5-8 to TRBJ2-1, with 8 bases identical to TRBD1. Per the germline V gene, CDR1 is SGHTS and CDR2 is YDEGEE. V was pared by 2 bases and J by 0 bases, with 1 base of the junction left unmatched. The CDR3 has 15 amino acids. CDR3: CASSLGQGSYNEQFF. DNA of the CDR3: TGTGCCAGCAGCTTAGGACAGGGCTCCTACAATGAGCAGTTCTTC. The entire variable domain, with the rest obtained from reference TRBV5-8 and TRBJ2-1, is as follows: EAGVTQSPTHLIKTRGQQATLRCSPISGHTSVYWYQQALGLGLQFLLWYDEGEERNRGNFPPRFSGRQFPNYSSELNVNALELEDSALYLCASSLGQGSYNEQFFGPGTRLTVL.

Details on this clone: At the DNA level, this CDR3 is encoded by other sequences in the same sample as well. The chain carries TRBV7-9 and TRBJ1-2; D unresolved. The V gene lost 5 bases and the J gene lost 5 bases, with 6 bases spanning the gap. The CDR3 has 11 amino acids. Looked up from germline, CDR1 is SEHNR and CDR2 is FQNEAQ (reference sequence). CDR3 bases: TGTGCCAGCAGCGCCGGGTATGGCTACACCTTC. It encodes CASSAGYGYTF.

Remarks on this clone: In the same sample, other DNA sequences code for this CDR3. V gene TRBV12-5 combines with J gene TRBJ2-5; D gene unclear. The CDR3 runs to 11 residues. Trimming took off 1 base at V and 5 bases at J, with 2 bases between the two ends. Germline CDR1 LGHNT, CDR2 FRNRAP. CDR3 in amino acids: CASGLEETQYF. CDR3 sequence (DNA): TGTGCTAGTGGTTTGGAGGAGACCCAGTACTTC.

This rearrangement joins TRBV28 to TRBJ1-1, with D unclear. The length of the CDR3 is 15 residues. The V and J ends lost 2 bases and 2 bases respectively, with 12 bases between them. The germline V gene has CDR1 MDHEN and CDR2 SYDVKM. In nucleotides, the CDR3 is TGTGCCAGCAGTTTAGGAGGATCGTATAACACTGAAGCTTTCTTT. Translating gives CASSLGGSYNTEAFF. Looking up the rest from reference TRBV28 and TRBJ1-1 gives the full variable domain: DVKVTQSSRYLVKRTGEKVFLECVQDMDHENMFWYRQDPGLGLRLIYFSYDVKMKEKGDIPEGYSVSREKKERFSLILESASTNQTSMYLCASSLGGSYNTEAFFGQGTRLTVV.

The CDR3 loop reads CASSWGDSYGYTF. The CDR3 DNA reads as TGTGCCAGCAGTTGGGGTGACAGCTATGGCTACACCTTC. The chain joins TRBV12-3 or TRBV12-4 to TRBJ1-2; weak D call: TRBD1 (5 bases). The CDR3 covers 13 residues. Trimming shortened V by 4 bases and J by 4 bases, and 10 bases separated the two germline ends.

This chain joins TRBV4-3 and TRBJ2-7, with a possible D match to TRBD2 (6 bases). The germline V gene encodes CDR1 LGHNA and CDR2 YSLEER. Trimming left V 3 bases short and J 2 bases short, with 14 bases between. The length of the CDR3 is 15 residues. CDR3 bases: TGCGCCAGCAGCCAGGTGTGGGGGGATACCTACGAGCAGTACTTC. Protein product: CASSQVWGDTYEQYF.

The chain is built from TRBV18 and TRBJ2-7; maybe TRBD1 (6 bases). The CDR3 length is 14 residues. Between the trimmed V and J ends, which lost 6 bases and 12 bases, there was a span of 24 bases. CDR1 is KGHSH, CDR2 LQKENI, per germline. This chain's CDR3 is CASSHPLGTRIPYF. CDR3 in DNA: TGTGCCAGCTCTCACCCGTTGGGGACAAGGATTCCGTACTTC.

The chain links TRBV6-1 to TRBJ1-4; a possible D gene is TRBD1 (5 bases). The CDR3 loop spans 14 amino acids. V shed 3 bases and J shed 8 bases, with 13 bases lying between them. The germline CDR1 and CDR2 sequences are MNHNS and SASEGT. The CDR3 nucleotides read TGTGCCAGCAGTGAGGGCCAGGGAGGCGAAAAACTGTTTTTT. Its protein product is CASSEGQGGEKLFF.

This clone was observed once. The chain has TRBV7-2 and TRBJ1-1, with a possible D match to TRBD1 (6 bases). The CDR3 consists of 15 residues. V lost 2 bases to trimming and J lost 7 bases, with 17 bases between them. Looked up from germline, CDR1 is SGHTA and CDR2 is FQGNSA. CDR3 amino acids: CASSLRDTRLIEAFF. The DNA for the CDR3 is TGTGCCAGCAGCTTACGGGACACACGACTTATTGAAGCTTTCTTT.